These 18 T cell receptor beta chains share one sample of origin, sequenced in a study of vaccination and CD4 T cells after COVID-19. Their specific antigens are unknown. Sequence data for DNA of cultured CD4+ T cells were generated by the Oncomine TCR Beta short-read assay. Via MiXCR, TCRdb re-called the PCR reads, giving one row per CDR3 protein. The table records 8,700 or so distinct CDR3 sequences, roughly two thirds of them present only once. Treatment in this sample: roughly 10-day PBMC culture with coronavirus spike peptide pools or control peptides (ViraFEST assay). This specimen consisted of CD4+ T cells from blood, cultured in vitro, obtained before SARS-CoV-2 vaccination. These receptors originate from a human donor who had recovered from COVID-19.

The chain recombines TRBV19 with TRBJ1-2, with TRBD1 identical over 7 bases. From germline, CDR1 is LNHDA and CDR2 SQIVND (reference sequence). CDR3 length: 16 residues. Trimming took 3 bases from V and 4 from J; bases not matched to a gene: 11. Here the CDR3 reads CASSIGRGRSSYGYTF. The DNA for the CDR3 is TGTGCCAGTAGTATCGGCAGGGGGAGGTCTAGCTATGGCTACACCTTC.

The J gene is TRBJ2-1, the V gene TRBV20-1, with TRBD2 matching over 7 bases. The CDR3 spans 15 residues. V was clipped by 5 bases and J by 0 bases; unmatched bases: 7. Germline assignment: CDR1 DFQATT and CDR2 SNEGSKA (reference sequence). The CDR3, as DNA: TGCAGTGCTCCGCAACCTAGCGGCTCCTACAATGAGCAGTTCTTC. Translated: CSAPQPSGSYNEQFF.

The chain links TRBV6-1 to TRBJ1-2; 8 bases fit TRBD1. The CDR3 has 16 residues. Trimming cost V 6 bases and J 4 bases; bases outside gene matches: 13. Germline CDR1 MNHNS, CDR2 SASEGT. The DNA for the CDR3 is TGTGCCAGCAGCGTAAACCCCCGGGACAGGAGCTATGGCTACACCTTC. This sequence encodes CASSVNPRDRSYGYTF.

This chain uses TRBV5-1 with TRBJ2-1; 9 nucleotides align to TRBD2. Germline CDR1 is SGHRS and CDR2 is YFSETQ. The CDR3 covers 17 residues. V dropped 2 bases and J dropped 9; count of bases not matched to a gene: 15. The CDR3 DNA is TGCGCCAGCAGCTTCAGAGCAAGCGGGAGGATTGTCAGTGAGCAGTTCTTC. It is translated as CASSFRASGRIVSEQFF.

The V gene is TRBV6-1, the J gene TRBJ1-3; D gene ambiguous. Germline CDR1 and CDR2: MNHNS and SASEGT. The germline V and J ends were trimmed by 2 bases and 11 bases, with 7 bases remaining between them. CDR3 length equals 11 residues. The DNA for the CDR3 is TGTGCCAGCAGTGAACTGCCCCCCATATATTTT. It encodes CASSELPPIYF.

The count of this clonotype is one. V is TRBV5-5 and J is TRBJ2-5, with TRBD1 matching over 9 bases. There are 15 residues in the CDR3. With 4 bases clipped from V and 2 bases from J, the junction kept 6 bases outside the gene matches. Germline CDR1 reads SGHKS; CDR2 reads YYEKEE (reference sequence). CDR3 sequence (DNA): TGTGCCAGCAGCCACGAGACAGGGGGTCAAGAGACCCAGTACTTC. It encodes CASSHETGGQETQYF.

This clonotype appeared a few times. The chain carries TRBV6-4 and TRBJ1-5; possible D gene TRBD1, 5 bases. Looked up from germline, CDR1 is MRHNA and CDR2 is SNTAGT. There are 12 residues in the CDR3. The CDR3 here is CPPGGSNQPQHF. The CDR3 coding sequence is TGTCCCCCGGGGGGGAGCAATCAGCCCCAGCATTTT.

The chain links TRBV2 to TRBJ2-1, with a possible D match to TRBD2 (5 bases). With 7 bases removed from V and 1 base from J, the gap between germline ends came to 11 bases. CDR1 SNHLY and CDR2 FYNNEI come from the germline V gene. The length of the CDR3 is 14 residues. CDR3 sequence reads: CASTALGSYNEQFF. Written as DNA, the CDR3 is TGTGCCAGCACGGCACTAGGATCCTACAATGAGCAGTTCTTC.

The chain combines TRBV7-9 with TRBJ2-5; the D gene could be TRBD1 or TRBD2 (5 bases each). Germline assignment: CDR1 SEHNR and CDR2 FQNEAQ (reference sequence). The CDR3 sequence is 17 residues long. V lost 5 bases and J 5 bases, leaving 24 bases between the germline ends. CDR3 sequence: CASSPRAGWDLRETQYF. The CDR3 DNA reads TGTGCCAGCAGCCCCCGGGCAGGGTGGGACCTTCGGGAGACCCAGTACTTC.

This clonotype has a handful of counts. V gene TRBV7-9 combines with J gene TRBJ1-2; maybe TRBD1 (6 bases). The CDR3 length is 12 residues. The V end lost 3 bases, the J end lost 8 bases, and 10 bases lay between the germline ends. Per the germline V gene, CDR1 is SEHNR and CDR2 is FQNEAQ (reference sequence). CDR3: CASSLTGRGYTF. The CDR3 bases are TGTGCCAGCAGCTTGACAGGAAGGGGCTACACCTTC.

The chain recombines TRBV28 with TRBJ1-3; no clear D gene. The V and J ends lost 5 bases and 4 bases respectively, with 15 bases between them. This CDR3 is built from 15 residues. Germline V gene sequence: CDR1 MDHEN, CDR2 SYDVKM. In DNA, the CDR3 is TGTGCCAGCAGTAATGGACCCTCTTCCGGAAACACCATATATTTT. Encoded protein: CASSNGPSSGNTIYF. The full variable domain, with the rest looked up from reference TRBV28 and TRBJ1-3, is DVKVTQSSRYLVKRTGEKVFLECVQDMDHENMFWYRQDPGLGLRLIYFSYDVKMKEKGDIPEGYSVSREKKERFSLILESASTNQTSMYLCASSNGPSSGNTIYFGEGSWLTVV.

The rearrangement uses TRBV9 and TRBJ1-2, with 7 bases identical to TRBD1. The CDR3 runs 13 residues. The V and J ends lost 2 bases and 6 bases, in that order; junction bases with no gene match: 4. Per germline, CDR1 SGDLS and CDR2 YYNGEE. The CDR3 DNA is TGTGCCAGCAGCGTGGGCAGGGGGGATGGCTACACCTTC. This codes for CASSVGRGDGYTF.

This chain joins TRBV7-2 and TRBJ2-7; 7 positions agree with TRBD2. Germline loops: CDR1 SGHTA, CDR2 FQGNSA. There are 17 residues in the CDR3. J lost 7 bases, V lost 2 bases, and 17 bases had no gene match. For the CDR3, the DNA is TGTGCCAGCAGCTTATGGTCCGCTGGCGGGAGTTCAAGAGAGCAGTACTTC. Amino acid sequence: CASSLWSAGGSSREQYF.

This clonotype was counted only a few times. This rearrangement joins TRBV18 to TRBJ1-6, with 8 bases matching TRBD1. The V gene's germline CDR1 is KGHSH and CDR2 LQKENI. After removal of 6 bases from V and 10 bases from J, the junction contained 2 bases not matched to a gene. This CDR3 spans 12 amino acids. The CDR3 loop is CASSPGGSPLHF. CDR3 bases: TGTGCCAGCTCTCCAGGGGGCTCACCCCTCCACTTT.

A few counts support this clonotype. J is TRBJ1-5 and V is TRBV19, with 10 positions matching TRBD1. Germline CDR1 is LNHDA and CDR2 is SQIVND (reference sequence). With V trimmed by 3 bases and J by 1 base, 0 bases remained unmatched. The CDR3 runs 15 residues. In nucleotides, the CDR3 is TGTGCCAGTAGTATGACAGGGGGCAGCAATCAGCCCCAGCATTTT. It codes for CASSMTGGSNQPQHF.

CDR3 loop: CASSQWRDTGELFF. Written as DNA, the CDR3 is TGCGCCAGCAGTCAATGGCGGGACACCGGGGAGCTGTTTTTT. V usage is TRBV23-1 and J usage is TRBJ2-2; a weak D match, TRBD2 (5 bases). TRBV23-1 is an open reading frame whose function is uncertain. V gave up 1 base and J gave up 3 bases, with 6 bases separating them. The CDR3 consists of 14 residues.

This chain joins TRBV6-1 and TRBJ2-1, with no clear D. The germline V and J ends were trimmed by 5 bases and 1 base, with 15 bases remaining between them. The CDR3 runs 16 residues. Germline values: CDR1 MNHNS, CDR2 SASEGT. DNA of the CDR3: TGTGCCAGCAGTCCCGCCGGACGGAGTTCCTACAATGAGCAGTTCTTC. As protein: CASSPAGRSSYNEQFF.

J is TRBJ1-3 and V is TRBV15, with no clear D. The length of the CDR3 is 14 residues. Germline CDR1 reads LNHNV; CDR2 reads YYDKDF (reference sequence). Trimming stripped 8 bases from V and 2 bases from J, with 13 bases between. CDR3 DNA: TGTGCCACCGGCGAGAGTTTCGCTGGAAACACCATATATTTT. Protein: CATGESFAGNTIYF. Filled out from reference TRBV15 and TRBJ1-3, the complete variable domain reads DAMVIQNPRYQVTQFGKPVTLSCSQTLNHNVMYWYQQKSSQAPKLLFHYYDKDFNNEADTPDNFQSRRPNTSFCFLDIRSPGLGDTAMYLCATGESFAGNTIYFGEGSWLTVV.